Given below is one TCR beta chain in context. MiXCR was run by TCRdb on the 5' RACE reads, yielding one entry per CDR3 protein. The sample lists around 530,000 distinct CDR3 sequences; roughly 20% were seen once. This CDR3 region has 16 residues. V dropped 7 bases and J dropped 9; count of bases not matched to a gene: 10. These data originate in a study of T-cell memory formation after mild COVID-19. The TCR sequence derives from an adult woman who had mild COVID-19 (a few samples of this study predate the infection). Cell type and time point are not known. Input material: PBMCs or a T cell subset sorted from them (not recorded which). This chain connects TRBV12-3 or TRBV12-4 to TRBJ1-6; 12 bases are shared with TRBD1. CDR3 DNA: TGTGCCAGCACTACATCCCGGGACAGGGGGCGTTCACCCCTCCACTTT. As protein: CASTTSRDRGRSPLHF.